This TCR beta chain is drawn from a study of shared clonotypes between healthy human individuals. General study findings and limits: Despite large depth, sorted-subset datasets appeared incompletely sequenced.

Assay: immunoSEQ multiplex PCR; the TCRdb copy retains only in-frame clones and omits some. Here the sample spans around 1.5 million clones, around 98% being singletons. Details on this clone: The antigen is not known.

CDR1 and CDR2 from the germline V gene are MGHDK and SYGVNS. V was shortened by 3 bases and J by 8 bases, with 10 bases between the two germline ends. This CDR3 contains 12 residues. Only Caucasian adults living in Nashville, Tennessee served as donors. This receptor was identified in a young man in good health. Input material: naive CD4+ T cells sorted from blood. Subset of the sample: CD45RA+ positively selected. The J gene is TRBJ1-1, the V gene TRBV25-1; D possibly corresponds to TRBD1 (6 bases). The CDR3 protein is CASSDRGTEAFF. The CDR3 nucleotides are TGTGCCAGCAGTGACCGTGGGACAGAAGCTTTCTTT. The variable domain in full, with the rest retrieved from reference TRBV25-1 and TRBJ1-1, is EADIYQTPRYLVIGTGKKITLECSQTMGHDKMYWYQQDPGMELHLIHYSYGVNSTEKGDLSSESTVSRIRTEHFPLTLESARPSHTSQYLCASSDRGTEAFFGQGTRLTVV.